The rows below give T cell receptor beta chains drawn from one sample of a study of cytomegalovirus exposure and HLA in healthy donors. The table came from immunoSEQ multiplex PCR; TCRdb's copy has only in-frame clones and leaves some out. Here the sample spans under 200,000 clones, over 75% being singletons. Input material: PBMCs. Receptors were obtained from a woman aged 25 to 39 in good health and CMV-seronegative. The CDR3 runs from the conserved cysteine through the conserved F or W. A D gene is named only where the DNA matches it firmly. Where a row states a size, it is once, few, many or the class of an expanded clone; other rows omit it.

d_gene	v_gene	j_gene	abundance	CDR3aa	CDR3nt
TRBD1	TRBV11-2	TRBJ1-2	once	CASTVDGTEVGYTF	TGTGCCAGCACCGTTGACGGGACAGAGGTTGGCTACACCTTC
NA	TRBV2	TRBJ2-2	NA	CASRRGRDTGELFF	TGTGCCAGCAGGCGCGGCCGGGACACCGGGGAGCTGTTTTTT
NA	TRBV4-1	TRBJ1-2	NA	CASSQVDNYGYTF	TGCGCCAGCAGCCAAGTAGATAACTATGGCTACACCTTC
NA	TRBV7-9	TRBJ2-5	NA	CASAGKETQYF	TGTGCCAGCGCGGGGAAAGAGACCCAGTACTTC
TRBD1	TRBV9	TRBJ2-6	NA	CASRRGGANGANVLTF	TGTGCCAGCAGGCGAGGGGGCGCGAATGGGGCCAACGTCCTGACTTTC
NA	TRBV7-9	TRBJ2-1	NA	CASSRGGVGMNEQFF	TGTGCCAGCAGCCGAGGGGGGGTGGGAATGAATGAGCAGTTCTTC
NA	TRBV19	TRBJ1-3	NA	CASSTPGIRNTIYF	TGTGCCAGTAGTACCCCAGGGATAAGAAACACCATATATTTT
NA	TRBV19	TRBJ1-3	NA	CASKKGDSGNTIYF	TGTGCCAGTAAGAAGGGGGACTCTGGAAACACCATATATTTT
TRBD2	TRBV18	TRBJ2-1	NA	CASSQTPWTSGGAGSNEQFF	TGTGCCAGCTCACAAACCCCCTGGACTAGCGGGGGGGCAGGGAGCAATGAGCAGTTCTTC
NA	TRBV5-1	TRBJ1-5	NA	CASSLDGGDQPQHF	TGCGCCAGCAGCTTGGATGGCGGCGATCAGCCCCAGCATTTT
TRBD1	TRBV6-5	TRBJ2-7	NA	CASRDLFLDRGPIF	TGTGCCAGCAGAGATCTTTTCCTTGACAGGGGGCCCATCTTC
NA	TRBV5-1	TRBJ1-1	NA	CASRLKNTEAFF	TGCGCCAGCAGGTTAAAGAACACTGAAGCTTTCTTT
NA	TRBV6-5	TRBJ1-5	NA	CASSSSGQPQHF	TGTGCCAGCAGTTCGAGCGGGCAGCCCCAGCATTTT
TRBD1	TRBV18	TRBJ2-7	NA	CASSPVTGTYEQYF	TGTGCCAGCTCACCAGTGACAGGGACCTACGAGCAGTACTTC
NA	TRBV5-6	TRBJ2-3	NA	CASSFPNSGFTDTQYF	TGTGCCAGCAGCTTCCCTAATAGCGGATTCACAGATACGCAGTATTTT
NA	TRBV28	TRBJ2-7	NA	CASSSVGQGHEQYF	TGTGCCAGCAGTTCAGTAGGCCAGGGGCACGAGCAGTACTTC
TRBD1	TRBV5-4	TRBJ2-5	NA	CASSEPTDRSQETQYF	TGTGCCAGCAGCGAACCCACGGACAGGTCTCAAGAGACCCAGTACTTC
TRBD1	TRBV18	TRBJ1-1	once	CASSQNQGGNTEAFF	TGTGCCAGCTCACAAAATCAGGGGGGGAACACTGAAGCTTTCTTT